The clone carrying this TCR beta chain was recorded many times. What it recognizes is unknown. The source of the sample is a study of early T cells in non-severe SARS-CoV-2 infection. The wider study: Sequencing was performed on bulk RNA from unsorted whole blood, leaving chains unpaired. Study outcomes and limitations: There was a bias toward anti-spike CD8 responses in VDJdb matching, which missed private and CD4 specificities.

Researchers attached unique molecular identifiers to individual cDNA molecules. TCRdb reprocessed the 5' RACE reads via MiXCR and lists one record per CDR3 protein. The sample consists of 55,000 to 70,000 distinct CDR3 sequences, roughly 9.7% of them appearing once. This CDR3 has 18 amino acids. V gave up 2 bases and J gave up 2 bases, with 20 bases separating them. The germline V gene encodes CDR1 LGHNA and CDR2 YNFKEQ. Material: whole blood. The origin of this receptor is an adult who was a healthcare worker with PCR-confirmed SARS-CoV-2 infection or an uninfected control (not recorded which). The chain couples TRBV4-2 to TRBJ2-3; weak D call: TRBD1 (6 bases). This chain's CDR3 is CASSQMVRNSGDTDTQYF. CDR3 coding DNA: TGTGCCAGCAGCCAAATGGTTCGGAACTCAGGGGACACAGATACGCAGTATTTT.